The entry below gives a single T cell receptor beta chain sequence along with its context. Authors' processing steps: Amplification of reference gene primers was used by the study to estimate nucleated cell counts. Repertoires were generated with immunoSEQ multiplex PCR, while TCRdb's copy carries only in-frame clones and drops some. D and trimming come from the DNA, and the V and J calls and clone size come from that table. This sample yields some 120,000 clones, of which approximately 85% are seen a single time; approximately 3% belongs to the top ten. Seattle enrolled patients during active infection and tracked them longitudinally. This entry comes from a study of blood T cell repertoires in COVID-19. Study details: Samples representing acute and convalescent COVID-19 were sourced from the United States, Italy and Spain. T cells, B-cell-depleted T cells, or PBMCs supplied cDNA or gDNA.

CDR3 length: 11 residues. Trimming took 11 bases from V and 3 from J, leaving 10 bases between them. CDR1 is MDHEN and CDR2 is SYDVKM in the germline V gene. Sequenced sample: peripheral blood. This sequence originates from a woman of 80 years or more with COVID-19, enrolled during active disease. This chain connects TRBV28 to TRBJ1-1; D gene uncertain. The CDR3, as DNA: TGTGCCGCCCCCTCGGACACTGAAGCTTTCTTT. This gives the protein CAAPSDTEAFF.